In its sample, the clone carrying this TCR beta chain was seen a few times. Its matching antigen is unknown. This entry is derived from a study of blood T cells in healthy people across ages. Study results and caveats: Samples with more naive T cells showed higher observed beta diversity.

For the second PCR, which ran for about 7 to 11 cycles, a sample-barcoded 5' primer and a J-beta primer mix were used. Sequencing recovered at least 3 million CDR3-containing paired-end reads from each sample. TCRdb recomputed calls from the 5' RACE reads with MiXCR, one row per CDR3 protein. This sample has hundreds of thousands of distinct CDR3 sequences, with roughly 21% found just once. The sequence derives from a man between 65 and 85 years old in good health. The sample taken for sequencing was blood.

DNA of the CDR3: TGTGCCAGCAGCCAAGATGAGAGGGAGACCCAGTACTTC. Protein: CASSQDERETQYF. This rearrangement joins TRBV3-1 to TRBJ2-5; D is uncertain. V lost 0 bases, J lost 5 bases, and 7 bases lay in between. Germline lookup yields CDR1 LGHDT and CDR2 YNNKEL (reference sequence). This CDR3 spans 13 amino acids.